The 20 T cell receptor beta chains below were found in one sample sequenced in a study of blood T cells in healthy people across ages. Primed by a sample-barcoded 5' primer and a J-beta primer mix, a second PCR proceeded for 7 to 11 cycles. MiXCR, applied by TCRdb to the 5' RACE reads, yields one record per CDR3 protein. The repertoire holds about 800,000 distinct CDR3 sequences, 20% to 25% seen once, with roughly 3.5% in the top ten. These data were also reused for a study on T cells of mothers and their children.

Sequencing was carried out using blood. Receptor source: a boy younger than 18 in good health.

This clonotype was counted only a few times. The genes are TRBV10-3 and TRBJ2-1; D might be TRBD1 (6 bases). This CDR3 is built from 12 residues. CDR1 and CDR2 from the germline V gene are ENHRY and SYGVKD. The V and J ends lost 6 bases and 5 bases respectively, with 8 bases between them. CDR3 coding DNA: TGTGCCATCAGCGACAGGCACAATGAGCAGTTCTTC. It yields the protein CAISDRHNEQFF.

The chain employs TRBV19 and TRBJ1-1; TRBD1 is a possible D gene (5 bases). Germline V gives CDR1 LNHDA, CDR2 SQIVND (reference sequence). The V end lost 5 bases, the J end lost 4 bases, and 14 bases lay between the germline ends. The CDR3 contains 14 residues. CDR3 sequence: CASSRWDLSTEAFF. CDR3 DNA sequence: TGTGCCAGTAGTCGCTGGGACTTGAGCACTGAAGCTTTCTTT.

J is TRBJ2-3 and V is TRBV2; 8 positions agree with TRBD2. Germline CDR1 SNHLY, CDR2 FYNNEI. The CDR3 extends over 15 amino acids. The junction had 4 bases not matched to a gene; V was cut back by 4 bases and J by 1 base. CDR3 bases: TGTGCCAGCAGTGCGGGTAGCGGGGGCACAGATACGCAGTATTTT. It yields the protein CASSAGSGGTDTQYF.

This clonotype has more than one count but fewer than ten. The J gene is TRBJ2-3, the V gene TRBV19; D tentatively reads TRBD1 or TRBD2 (5 bases each). Germline V CDR1 and CDR2: LNHDA, SQIVND (reference sequence). This CDR3 is 14 amino acids long. V lost 5 bases, J lost 4 bases, and 13 bases lay in between. The CDR3: CASSSGGSADTQYF. The CDR3, as DNA: TGTGCCAGTAGTTCTGGGGGTTCCGCAGATACGCAGTATTTT.

This chain connects TRBV7-8 to TRBJ2-5, with 11 bases matching TRBD2. The J segment lost 3 bases and the V segment lost 6 bases, leaving 6 bases of the junction unmatched. The CDR3 spans 15 residues. From germline, CDR1 is SGHVS and CDR2 FQNEAQ. For the CDR3, the DNA is TGTGCCAGCAGGCTGACTAGCGGGGTTAAAGAGACCCAGTACTTC. Translation gives CASRLTSGVKETQYF. The full variable domain, in which reference TRBV7-8 and TRBJ2-5 provide the parts outside the CDR3, is GAGVSQSPRYKVAKRGQDVALRCDPISGHVSLFWYQQALGQGPEFLTYFQNEAQLDKSGLPSDRFFAERPEGSVSTLKIQRTQQEDSAVYLCASRLTSGVKETQYFGPGTRLLVL.

The genes are TRBV28 and TRBJ2-5; D uncertain. The V gene lost 4 bases and the J gene lost 5 bases, with 8 bases spanning the gap. Germline V gene sequence: CDR1 MDHEN, CDR2 SYDVKM. The CDR3 totals 12 residues. The CDR3 reads CASSSGRETQYF. CDR3 bases: TGTGCCAGCAGTTCGGGTCGGGAGACCCAGTACTTC.

The V gene is TRBV7-9, the J gene TRBJ2-1, with 7 bases identical to TRBD1. CDR1 SEHNR and CDR2 FQNEAQ come from the germline V gene (reference sequence). The CDR3 is 14 residues long. V trimming: 6 bases; J trimming: 5 bases; junction bases outside the gene matches: 7. The CDR3 DNA sequence: TGTGCCAGCAGTAGGCGTCAGGGGGACAATGAGCAGTTCTTC. It specifies CASSRRQGDNEQFF.

The CDR3 protein is CAISDGGAIPYNEQFF. The CDR3 DNA reads as TGTGCCATCAGTGATGGGGGGGCGATTCCGTACAATGAGCAGTTCTTC. The chain uses TRBV10-3 and TRBJ2-1; tentative D call: TRBD2 (7 bases). V lost 3 bases and J lost 4, with 16 bases in between. The CDR3 covers 16 residues. Germline assignment: CDR1 ENHRY and CDR2 SYGVKD.

This clonotype was observed a handful of times. The chain uses TRBV7-2 and TRBJ2-2; no clear D gene. CDR1 SGHTA and CDR2 FQGNSA come from the germline V gene. The V end lost 0 bases, the J end lost 2 bases, and 7 bases lay between the germline ends. The CDR3 is made up of 15 amino acids. This chain's CDR3 is CASSLAFSNTGELFF. The DNA of the CDR3 is TGTGCCAGCAGCTTAGCGTTCAGCAACACCGGGGAGCTGTTTTTT.

The chain couples TRBV5-4 to TRBJ2-7, with 7 bases that match TRBD1. CDR3 length equals 14 residues. V lost 0 bases and J lost 1; bases outside the gene matches: 1. Germline V gene sequence: CDR1 SGHNT, CDR2 YYREEE (reference sequence). Written as DNA, the CDR3 is TGTGCCAGCAGCTTGGAGACAGGGTCCTACGAGCAGTACTTC. Translating it yields CASSLETGSYEQYF. Filled out from reference TRBV5-4 and TRBJ2-7, the complete variable domain reads ETGVTQSPTHLIKTRGQQVTLRCSSQSGHNTVSWYQQALGQGPQFIFQYYREEENGRGNFPPRFSGLQFPNYSSELNVNALELDDSALYLCASSLETGSYEQYFGPGTRLTVT.

This chain uses TRBV9 with TRBJ2-7; D is uncertain. V gave up 4 bases and J gave up 9 bases, with 5 bases separating them. The CDR3 contains 9 residues. Germline CDR1 and CDR2: SGDLS and YYNGEE. As DNA, the CDR3 is TGTGCCAGCAGCCAAGGGCAGTACTTC. Its translation is CASSQGQYF.

V usage is TRBV6-1 and J usage is TRBJ2-2, with 7 bases that match TRBD2. The V segment lost 4 bases and the J segment 1 base; nucleotides outside the gene matches: 3. The germline gives CDR1 MNHNS, CDR2 SASEGT. The CDR3 has 15 residues. As DNA, the CDR3 is TGTGCCAGCAGTGGTCAGCGGGGGAACACCGGGGAGCTGTTTTTT. It encodes CASSGQRGNTGELFF.

The chain is built from TRBV29-1 and TRBJ1-4; the D is unclear. The ends were cut back, 6 bases at V and 5 bases at J, with 10 bases in the middle. Looked up from germline, CDR1 is SQVTM and CDR2 is ANQGSEA. This CDR3 region has 12 residues. CDR3 nucleotide sequence: TGCAGCGTGGGTTACGAGAATGAAAAACTGTTTTTT. Its protein is CSVGYENEKLFF.

The chain is built from TRBV6-5 and TRBJ2-7; possibly TRBD2 for D (5 bases). From germline, CDR1 is MNHEY and CDR2 SVGAGI. The V end lost 0 bases, the J end lost 5 bases, and 11 bases lay between the germline ends. The CDR3 runs to 14 residues. The CDR3 reads CASSYSATTHEQYF. The CDR3 DNA reads as TGTGCCAGCAGTTACTCGGCGACTACCCACGAGCAGTACTTC.

Details on this clonotype: The CDR3 does not end in the conserved phenylalanine or tryptophan, so this is likely a read error. The V gene is TRBV24-1, the J gene TRBJ2-1; the match to TRBD2 covers 9 bases. With 5 bases clipped from V and 0 bases from J, the junction kept 7 bases outside the gene matches. Germline V gene data show CDR1 as KGHDR and CDR2 as SFDVKD. There are 17 residues in the CDR3. The CDR3 loop is CATSAASGDSSYNEQFL. As DNA, the CDR3 is TGTGCCACCAGTGCCGCTAGCGGGGATAGCTCCTACAATGAGCAGTTCCTC.

This clonotype was seen a handful of times. V gene TRBV18 combines with J gene TRBJ1-1, with 7 bases lining up with TRBD1. V lost 1 base to trimming and J lost 4 bases; unmatched junction nucleotides: 3. Germline V gene lookup returns CDR1 KGHSH and CDR2 LQKENI. The CDR3 has 14 residues. CDR3 loop: CASSPLRDSTEAFF. CDR3 in DNA: TGTGCCAGCTCACCACTCAGGGACAGCACTGAAGCTTTCTTT. Drawing the rest from reference TRBV18 and TRBJ1-1, the complete variable domain is NAGVMQNPRHLVRRRGQEARLRCSPMKGHSHVYWYRQLPEEGLKFMVYLQKENIIDESGMPKERFSAEFPKEGPSILRIQQVVRGDSAAYFCASSPLRDSTEAFFGQGTRLTVV.

CDR3 protein: CASSSGQGNAGYTF. DNA of the CDR3: TGTGCCAGCAGCTCGGGACAGGGAAACGCTGGCTACACCTTC. This rearrangement joins TRBV7-6 to TRBJ1-2; 9 nucleotides agree with TRBD1. CDR3 length: 14 residues. The V and J ends lost 4 bases and 7 bases, in that order; junction bases with no gene match: 7. Per germline, CDR1 SGHVS and CDR2 FNYEAQ.

Points on this clonotype: A junction end diverges from the germline sequence, so it may reflect a read error. The rearrangement links TRBV28 to TRBJ2-7, with TRBD1 identical over 7 bases. CDR3 length equals 16 residues. Germline CDR1 reads MDHEN; CDR2 reads SYDVKM. CDR3 protein: CASSFMTGPVSCEQYF. The CDR3 nucleotides read TGTGCCAGCAGTTTCATGACAGGGCCGGTATCCTGCGAGCAGTACTTC.

The chain carries TRBV6-2 or TRBV6-3 and TRBJ2-5, with D possibly being TRBD1 (5 bases). From germline, CDR1 is MNHEY and CDR2 SVGEGT. V was trimmed by 6 bases and J by 5 bases, leaving 16 bases between them. There are 14 residues in the CDR3. CDR3 bases: TGTGCCAGCAGCCCTGGTGGGGCAATGGAGACCCAGTACTTC. It yields the protein CASSPGGAMETQYF.

V is TRBV7-2 and J is TRBJ1-3; 7 nucleotides align to TRBD1. The V segment lost 4 bases and the J segment 2 bases; nucleotides outside the gene matches: 5. This CDR3 spans 15 amino acids. Germline V lookup: CDR1 SGHTA, CDR2 FQGNSA. CDR3 in DNA: TGTGCCAGCAGCTCAGGGGACAGCCCTGGAAACACCATATATTTT. This codes for CASSSGDSPGNTIYF.